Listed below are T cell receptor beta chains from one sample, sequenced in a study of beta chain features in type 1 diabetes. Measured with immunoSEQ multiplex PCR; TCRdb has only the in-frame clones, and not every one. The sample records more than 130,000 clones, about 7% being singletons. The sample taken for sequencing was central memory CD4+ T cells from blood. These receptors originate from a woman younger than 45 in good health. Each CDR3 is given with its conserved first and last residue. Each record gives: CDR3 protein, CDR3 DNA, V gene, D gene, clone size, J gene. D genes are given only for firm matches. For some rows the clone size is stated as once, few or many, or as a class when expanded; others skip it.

CDR3: CASSQAGGNQETQYF; DNA: TGCGCCAGCAGCCAAGCTGGCGGGAACCAAGAGACCCAGTACTTC; V: TRBV4-1; D: NA; size: NA; J: TRBJ2-5
CDR3: CASSLMTGLGQPQHF; DNA: TGTGCCAGCAGCTTAATGACAGGGTTGGGTCAGCCCCAGCATTTT; V: TRBV5-6; D: TRBD1; size: NA; J: TRBJ1-5
CDR3: CASSFRPSGSYEQYF; DNA: TGTGCCAGCAGCTTTCGACCTAGCGGGTCCTACGAGCAGTACTTC; V: TRBV5-6; D: TRBD2; size: NA; J: TRBJ2-7
CDR3: CASSLDGRAGIQYF; DNA: TGTGCCAGCAGCTTAGACGGGAGGGCTGGCATTCAGTACTTC; V: TRBV7-2; D: TRBD2; size: few; J: TRBJ2-4
CDR3: CAISEEPGGVTGELFF; DNA: TGTGCCATCAGTGAGGAGCCAGGGGGCGTCACCGGGGAGCTGTTTTTT; V: TRBV10-3; D: TRBD1; size: few; J: TRBJ2-2
CDR3: CASRRGENEQFF; DNA: TGTGCCAGCAGGCGGGGGGAGAATGAGCAGTTCTTC; V: TRBV14; D: TRBD2; size: many; J: TRBJ2-1
CDR3: CASSQETGGGTDTQYF; DNA: TGCGCCAGCAGCCAAGAGACGGGAGGAGGCACAGATACGCAGTATTTT; V: TRBV4-3; D: TRBD2; size: few; J: TRBJ2-3
CDR3: CATSRDHQVNYGYTF; DNA: TGTGCCACCAGCAGAGATCACCAGGTTAACTATGGCTACACCTTC; V: TRBV15; D: NA; size: few; J: TRBJ1-2
CDR3: CASSARAPDEQYF; DNA: TGTGCCAGCAGCGCCAGGGCCCCCGACGAGCAGTACTTC; V: TRBV21-1; D: NA; size: few; J: TRBJ2-7
CDR3: CSAVTTHAGEQYF; DNA: TGCAGCGCTGTAACGACCCATGCGGGCGAGCAGTACTTC; V: TRBV29-1; D: NA; size: few; J: TRBJ2-7
CDR3: CASSLQGTANTGELFF; DNA: TGTGCCAGCAGCCTACAAGGGACAGCGAACACCGGGGAGCTGTTTTTT; V: TRBV7-6; D: TRBD1; size: NA; J: TRBJ2-2
CDR3: CAWSVQPGRGGTDTQYF; DNA: TGTGCCTGGAGTGTACAGCCGGGGCGAGGGGGAACAGATACGCAGTATTTT; V: TRBV30; D: NA; size: few; J: TRBJ2-3
CDR3: CAWSVHPPTQNYGYTF; DNA: TGTGCCTGGAGTGTACATCCCCCGACACAGAACTATGGCTACACCTTC; V: TRBV30; D: NA; size: many; J: TRBJ1-2
CDR3: CASPGGRGLNTEAFF; DNA: TGTGCCAGTCCGGGGGGCAGGGGATTGAACACTGAAGCTTTCTTT; V: TRBV28; D: NA; size: NA; J: TRBJ1-1
CDR3: CASSLPNTGIYGYTF; DNA: TGTGCCAGCAGCTTACCCAATACAGGGATCTATGGCTACACCTTC; V: TRBV7-2; D: NA; size: few; J: TRBJ1-2
CDR3: CASSLDRNSNQPQHF; DNA: TGTGCCAGCAGCTTAGACAGAAATAGCAATCAGCCCCAGCATTTT; V: TRBV7-2; D: NA; size: NA; J: TRBJ1-5
CDR3: CSATGTYEQYF; DNA: TGCAGTGCTACAGGAACTTACGAGCAGTACTTC; V: TRBV20-1; D: NA; size: few; J: TRBJ2-7
CDR3: CASSQAPAGGMNTQYF; DNA: TGTGCCAGCAGCCAGGCCCCGGCAGGGGGCATGAATACGCAGTATTTT; V: TRBV7-6; D: TRBD1; size: NA; J: TRBJ2-3
CDR3: CAISEAAGGVNQPQHF; DNA: TGTGCCATCAGTGAAGCGGCAGGGGGCGTCAATCAGCCCCAGCATTTT; V: TRBV10-3; D: TRBD1; size: few; J: TRBJ1-5
CDR3: CASSLTTVAYGYTF; DNA: TGTGCCAGCAGCTTAACAACAGTTGCTTATGGCTACACCTTC; V: TRBV7-9; D: NA; size: few; J: TRBJ1-2
CDR3: CASSRWTANTEAFF; DNA: TGCGCCAGCAGCAGATGGACAGCGAACACTGAAGCTTTCTTT; V: TRBV5-1; D: NA; size: NA; J: TRBJ1-1
CDR3: CASSGIQRNEQFF; DNA: TGTGCCAGCAGCGGGATTCAGCGGAATGAGCAGTTCTTC; V: TRBV7-9; D: NA; size: many; J: TRBJ2-1
CDR3: CASSFDRGYTEAFF; DNA: TGCGCCAGCAGCTTCGACAGGGGGTACACTGAAGCTTTCTTT; V: TRBV4-3; D: TRBD1; size: few; J: TRBJ1-1
CDR3: CASSGEGATHYPYGYTF; DNA: TGTGCCAGCAGTGGGGAGGGCGCAACGCATTACCCCTATGGCTACACCTTC; V: TRBV2; D: NA; size: few; J: TRBJ1-2
CDR3: CASSLSASGRDRSSQYF; DNA: TGTGCCAGCAGTTTAAGCGCTAGCGGGAGGGACAGGTCGTCCCAGTACTTC; V: TRBV28; D: TRBD2; size: many; J: TRBJ2-5
CDR3: CASSPSSKETQYF; DNA: TGTGCCAGCAGCCCTAGCAGTAAAGAGACCCAGTACTTC; V: TRBV2; D: NA; size: few; J: TRBJ2-5